This entry describes one TCR beta chain. Profiled with immunoSEQ multiplex PCR; TCRdb holds only in-frame clones, not every one. The top ten hold roughly 40% of the sample, which has roughly 9,000 clones, roughly 71% seen once. This sample was taken from a study of cytotoxic CD8 clonotypes in ibrutinib-treated CLL. The CDR3 is 12 amino acids. CDR1 and CDR2 from the germline V gene are MDHEN and SYDVKM. The V end lost 2 bases, the J end lost 12 bases, and 13 bases lay between the germline ends. This specimen consisted of PBMCs, obtained before ibrutinib treatment. The rearrangement uses TRBV28 and TRBJ1-1; D unresolved. This TCR derives from a human donor with chronic lymphocytic leukemia. In nucleotides, the CDR3 is TGTGCCAGCAGTTTAGCGGCCGGGGAGACTTTCTTT. As protein: CASSLAAGETFF.